A single sample gave rise to the 32 T cell receptor beta chains below, sequenced in a study of technical replicates of blood from several donors (dated by TCRdb to about 2017). The library relied on the immunoSEQ multiplex PCR assay. TCRdb stores this immuneACCESS table with in-frame sequences only. Part of the clones is absent; in the studies checked, under half of the shortfall reflects unresolved V genes, and no reason is known for the rest. This sample gives about 73,000 clones in total; around nine tenths of them show up just once. The ten largest clones take up approximately 5% of the sample. Sequencing was performed on PBMCs. The receptors were sampled from a human donor in good health. Some clones in this sample may be carry-over from other donors' samples.

The chain has TRBV7-6 and TRBJ2-6; D is possibly TRBD2 (7 bases). This CDR3 spans 18 amino acids. In germline, CDR1 is SGHVS, CDR2 FNYEAQ. V was shortened by 5 bases and J by 2 bases, with 19 bases between the two germline ends. For the CDR3, the DNA is TGTGCCAGCAGCAACCACGAACGGGGGGCGACTGGGGCCAACGTCCTGACTTTC. As protein: CASSNHERGATGANVLTF.

The chain carries TRBV10-3 and TRBJ1-2; 7 bases line up with TRBD1. J gave up 0 bases and V 6 bases, and 7 bases lay outside the gene matches. Looked up from germline, CDR1 is ENHRY and CDR2 is SYGVKD. This CDR3 comprises 15 residues. The CDR3 DNA follows: TGTGCCATCAGAGGGACAGTAACCACTAACTATGGCTACACCTTC. Protein product: CAIRGTVTTNYGYTF.

As for this clone: Other DNA sequences in this sample translate to the same CDR3. This chain connects TRBV6-1 to TRBJ1-1; the D is unclear. CDR1 and CDR2 (germline): MNHNS, SASEGT. This CDR3 contains 13 residues. V lost 4 bases and J 1 base, leaving 7 bases between the germline ends. The CDR3 region is CASSVEGNTEAFF. In nucleotides, the CDR3 is TGTGCCAGCAGTGTTGAGGGGAACACTGAAGCTTTCTTT.

V is TRBV5-1 and J is TRBJ1-5; D gene unclear. Deletions cut 0 bases from V and 0 bases from J, with 16 bases between. This CDR3 region has 18 residues. Germline loops: CDR1 SGHRS, CDR2 YFSETQ. Here the CDR3 reads CASSLGRAVPFSNQPQHF. The CDR3 nucleotides read TGCGCCAGCAGCTTGGGGAGGGCAGTTCCCTTTAGCAATCAGCCCCAGCATTTT.

This rearrangement joins TRBV30 to TRBJ1-1, with D possibly TRBD1 on 5 matching bases. The CDR3 runs to 13 residues. From germline, CDR1 is GTSNPN and CDR2 SVGIG (reference sequence). V lost 3 bases, J lost 0 bases, and 8 bases lay in between. The CDR3 nucleotides are TGTGCCTGGAGGACAGTGATGAACACTGAAGCTTTCTTT. Translating it yields CAWRTVMNTEAFF.

The V call is TRBV6-5, the J call TRBJ2-2; 11 bases fit TRBD2. CDR3 size: 15 residues. After removal of 8 bases from V and 6 bases from J, the junction contained 8 bases not matched to a gene. Germline V lookup: CDR1 MNHEY, CDR2 SVGAGI. The CDR3 bases are TGTGCCAGCGTCGGGAGACTAGCGGGGTCCGGGGAGCTGTTTTTT. As protein: CASVGRLAGSGELFF.

The chain joins TRBV7-9 to TRBJ2-2; 9 positions agree with TRBD2. The CDR3 contains 17 residues. V lost 0 bases to trimming and J lost 4 bases; unmatched junction nucleotides: 6. Germline V gene lookup returns CDR1 SEHNR and CDR2 FQNEAQ (reference sequence). CDR3 coding DNA: TGTGCCAGCAGCTTAGCGGCGGGGGGGTTGGCCACCGGGGAGCTGTTTTTT. Translating it yields CASSLAAGGLATGELFF.

The V gene is TRBV7-9, the J gene TRBJ2-1; 11 bases agree with TRBD2. There are 16 residues in the CDR3. V shed 4 bases and J 4 bases; nucleotides not matched to a gene: 6. CDR1 is SEHNR, CDR2 FQNEAQ, per germline (reference sequence). The CDR3 sequence is CASSYSTSGGYNEQFF. As DNA, the CDR3 is TGTGCCAGCAGCTACTCTACTAGCGGGGGATACAATGAGCAGTTCTTC.

The chain has TRBV5-6 and TRBJ1-2; TRBD1 aligns across 9 bases. The germline gives CDR1 SGHDT, CDR2 YYEEEE. The J segment lost 8 bases and the V segment lost 1 base, leaving 6 bases of the junction unmatched. This CDR3 has 14 residues. The CDR3 DNA reads as TGTGCCAGCAGCTTGCCGGGACAGGGTGGGGGCTACACCTTC. Protein product: CASSLPGQGGGYTF.

This clone appeared a single time. This chain links TRBV7-9 with TRBJ1-6; D might be TRBD1 (5 bases). Germline assignment: CDR1 SEHNR and CDR2 FQNEAQ (reference sequence). This CDR3 has 15 amino acids. The ends were cut back, 0 bases at V and 7 bases at J, with 10 bases in the middle. The CDR3 sequence is CASSLALGPNSPLHF. In DNA, the CDR3 is TGTGCCAGCAGCTTAGCTCTGGGGCCGAATTCACCCCTCCACTTT.

The gene calls are TRBV28 and TRBJ1-2; D may be TRBD1 (5 bases). CDR3 length: 12 residues. Trimming stripped 6 bases from V and 6 bases from J, with 11 bases between. The V gene's germline CDR1 is MDHEN and CDR2 SYDVKM. CDR3 nucleotide sequence: TGTGCCAGCAGACGCCAGACAGATGGCTACACCTTC. Amino acid sequence: CASRRQTDGYTF.

The chain links TRBV5-8 to TRBJ1-2, with 9 bases lining up with TRBD1. CDR3 length equals 14 residues. In germline, CDR1 is SGHTS, CDR2 YDEGEE. Losses at the gene ends were 4 bases for V and 4 bases for J; bases not matched to a gene: 5. The DNA for the CDR3 is TGTGCCAGCAGCAACGGACAGGGGCCCTATGGCTACACCTTC. This encodes CASSNGQGPYGYTF.

The chain is built from TRBV7-9 and TRBJ1-1; D unclear. V lost 2 bases and J 0 bases, leaving 4 bases between the germline ends. The CDR3 length is 13 residues. Looked up from germline, CDR1 is SEHNR and CDR2 is FQNEAQ (reference sequence). In nucleotides, the CDR3 is TGTGCCAGCAGCTTATGGCTGAACACTGAAGCTTTCTTT. It specifies CASSLWLNTEAFF.

The rearrangement uses TRBV2 and TRBJ2-1; 10 bases line up with TRBD1. This CDR3 has 15 residues. Germline-derived CDR1 and CDR2 are SNHLY and FYNNEI. With 6 bases clipped from V and 7 bases from J, the junction kept 9 bases outside the gene matches. The CDR3 protein is CASSRQGAEVNEQFF. In DNA form, the CDR3 reads TGTGCCAGCAGCAGACAGGGGGCAGAGGTGAATGAGCAGTTCTTC.

This sequence joins TRBV29-1 and TRBJ2-2; 7 positions agree with TRBD1. V lost 6 bases to trimming and J lost 6 bases; unmatched junction nucleotides: 10. Per germline, CDR1 SQVTM and CDR2 ANQGSEA. The CDR3 is 14 residues long. For the CDR3, the DNA is TGCAGCGTAAACCCAGGGGGAGACCCCGGGGAGCTGTTTTTT. It translates to CSVNPGGDPGELFF.

This rearrangement joins TRBV10-3 to TRBJ2-7, with 9 bases fitting TRBD1. The CDR3 length is 16 residues. The V segment lost 3 bases and the J segment 4 bases; nucleotides outside the gene matches: 10. CDR1 is ENHRY and CDR2 is SYGVKD in the germline V gene. In DNA form, the CDR3 reads TGTGCCATCAGTGAAATTTGGGGACAGGGCCCTTACGAGCAGTACTTC. Its protein is CAISEIWGQGPYEQYF.

V gene TRBV4-1 combines with J gene TRBJ1-1; D gene unclear. The V end lost 4 bases, the J end lost 0 bases, and 12 bases lay between the germline ends. Germline-derived CDR1 and CDR2 are MGHRA and YSYEKL. The CDR3 is 15 amino acids. For the CDR3, the DNA is TGCGCCAGCAGCCTATCGGAGCCTCTGAACACTGAAGCTTTCTTT. This translates into CASSLSEPLNTEAFF.

The J gene is TRBJ1-5, the V gene TRBV7-6; D gene ambiguous. V shed 5 bases and J shed 3 bases, with 5 bases lying between them. The CDR3 contains 12 residues. Germline V CDR1 and CDR2: SGHVS, FNYEAQ. CDR3: CASSKLNQPQHF. In DNA form, the CDR3 reads TGTGCCAGCAGCAAACTCAATCAGCCCCAGCATTTT.

The chain is built from TRBV30 and TRBJ1-5, with unresolved D. V gave up 4 bases and J gave up 0 bases, with 16 bases separating them. Per the germline V gene, CDR1 is GTSNPN and CDR2 is SVGIG (reference sequence). The CDR3 is 16 amino acids. CDR3 amino acids: CAWTMTRHISNQPQHF. The CDR3 DNA follows: TGTGCCTGGACCATGACACGCCATATTAGCAATCAGCCCCAGCATTTT.

In its sample, this clone was seen once. The chain carries TRBV9 and TRBJ2-2, with TRBD2 matching 13 bases. J lost 4 bases, V lost 4 bases, and 10 bases had no gene match. CDR3 size: 18 residues. Germline values: CDR1 SGDLS, CDR2 YYNGEE. The CDR3 is CASSPSPGLAGFTGELFF. The CDR3 DNA is TGTGCCAGCAGCCCGAGCCCGGGACTAGCGGGGTTCACCGGGGAGCTGTTTTTT.

This sequence joins TRBV21-1 and TRBJ2-7; no check of the table's D call, TRBD1, against the DNA was made. TRBV21-1 is described as a pseudogene. The CDR3 totals 16 residues. In nucleotides, the CDR3 is TGTGCCAGCAGCGCAGGGGACAAGAGAAGCTCCTACGAGCAGTACTTC. It translates to CASSAGDKRSSYEQYF.

The V call is TRBV7-2, the J call TRBJ2-7; 10 nucleotides agree with TRBD2. Trimming took 3 bases from V and 4 from J; bases not matched to a gene: 3. The CDR3 is made up of 14 amino acids. Germline CDR1 SGHTA, CDR2 FQGNSA. CDR3 nucleotide sequence: TGTGCCAGCAGCTTCGGACTAGCGGATTACGAGCAGTACTTC. It is translated as CASSFGLADYEQYF.

The V and J genes are TRBV5-4 and TRBJ2-3, with 9 bases identical to TRBD2. After removal of 7 bases from V and 4 bases from J, the junction contained 7 bases not matched to a gene. Germline assignment: CDR1 SGHNT and CDR2 YYREEE (reference sequence). The CDR3 is 14 residues long. As DNA, the CDR3 is TGTGCCAGCGGTGCAGTAGCGGGAGCAGATACGCAGTATTTT. Its translation: CASGAVAGADTQYF. Variable domain in full (rest from reference TRBV5-4 and TRBJ2-3): ETGVTQSPTHLIKTRGQQVTLRCSSQSGHNTVSWYQQALGQGPQFIFQYYREEENGRGNFPPRFSGLQFPNYSSELNVNALELDDSALYLCASGAVAGADTQYFGPGTRLTVL.

This chain links TRBV6-5 with TRBJ1-2, with D maybe TRBD1 (5 bases). Germline V lookup: CDR1 MNHEY, CDR2 SVGAGI. This CDR3 has 14 amino acids. Deletions cut 5 bases from V and 0 bases from J, with 10 bases between. The chain's CDR3 is CASSRQKANYGYTF. In DNA, the CDR3 is TGTGCCAGCAGTCGACAGAAAGCTAACTATGGCTACACCTTC.

The chain is built from TRBV7-2 and TRBJ1-2; 9 nucleotides match TRBD1. V gave up 1 base and J gave up 4 bases; unmatched junction bases: 4. This CDR3 is 15 amino acids long. Germline V gene sequence: CDR1 SGHTA, CDR2 FQGNSA. CDR3 loop: CASSLGQGVFYGYTF. Written as DNA, the CDR3 is TGTGCCAGCAGCTTAGGACAGGGGGTATTCTATGGCTACACCTTC.

The rearrangement uses TRBV30 and TRBJ2-5; TRBD2 matches at 11 bases. V was clipped by 2 bases and J by 1 base; unmatched bases: 6. Per germline, CDR1 GTSNPN and CDR2 SVGIG (reference sequence). The CDR3 has 16 residues. In DNA form, the CDR3 reads TGTGCCTGGAGTATAGGGACTAGCGGAACCCAAGAGACCCAGTACTTC. It yields the protein CAWSIGTSGTQETQYF.

The genes are TRBV2 and TRBJ2-5; D call uncertain. The V end was cut by 2 bases, the J end by 5 bases, with 12 bases between. The germline CDR1 and CDR2 sequences are SNHLY and FYNNEI. CDR3 length: 14 residues. DNA of the CDR3: TGTGCCAGCAGTGAACGTCGGCTAGAGGAGACCCAGTACTTC. It codes for CASSERRLEETQYF.

This clone is a singleton in its sample. The chain links TRBV9 to TRBJ2-3; D is ambiguous. This CDR3 is 16 amino acids long. Trimming shortened V by 3 bases and J by 0 bases, and 14 bases separated the two germline ends. Germline CDR1 and CDR2: SGDLS and YYNGEE. The CDR3 DNA follows: TGTGCCAGCAGCGAGGAGACTTTGACTAGCACAGATACGCAGTATTTT. This translates into CASSEETLTSTDTQYF.

The rearrangement links TRBV11-2 to TRBJ2-5, with 9 positions matching TRBD2. V shed 4 bases and J 5 bases; nucleotides not matched to a gene: 11. The germline CDR1 and CDR2 sequences are SGHAT and FQNNGV. This CDR3 is 16 amino acids long. This chain's CDR3 is CASSSDRSGGRETQYF. The DNA for the CDR3 is TGTGCCAGCAGCTCCGACCGGAGCGGGGGGCGGGAGACCCAGTACTTC.

The J gene is TRBJ1-5, the V gene TRBV6-1; D may be TRBD1 (6 bases). The CDR3 contains 15 residues. Germline assignment: CDR1 MNHNS and CDR2 SASEGT. The ends were cut back, 2 bases at V and 7 bases at J, with 15 bases in the middle. CDR3 sequence reads: CASSENLRGNQPQHF. CDR3 nucleotide sequence: TGTGCCAGCAGTGAAAACCTCAGGGGTAACCAGCCCCAGCATTTT.

In regard to this clone: This specimen includes other DNA sequences encoding the same CDR3. The J gene is TRBJ2-7, the V gene TRBV5-4; 9 bases map to TRBD1. The J segment lost 2 bases and the V segment lost 4 bases, leaving 4 bases of the junction unmatched. Germline loops: CDR1 SGHNT, CDR2 YYREEE (reference sequence). This CDR3 has 14 residues. CDR3 protein: CASSPTGGPYEQYF. DNA for the CDR3: TGTGCCAGCAGCCCGACAGGGGGACCCTACGAGCAGTACTTC.

This sequence joins TRBV5-1 and TRBJ2-3, with D perhaps TRBD1 (5 bases). The CDR3 sequence is 17 residues long. Germline CDR1 is SGHRS and CDR2 is YFSETQ. The V end lost 0 bases, the J end lost 2 bases, and 16 bases lay between the germline ends. Here the CDR3 DNA reads TGCGCCAGCAGCTTGGGGGGCTCGTCCCTCCACACAGATACGCAGTATTTT. Translation gives CASSLGGSSLHTDTQYF.